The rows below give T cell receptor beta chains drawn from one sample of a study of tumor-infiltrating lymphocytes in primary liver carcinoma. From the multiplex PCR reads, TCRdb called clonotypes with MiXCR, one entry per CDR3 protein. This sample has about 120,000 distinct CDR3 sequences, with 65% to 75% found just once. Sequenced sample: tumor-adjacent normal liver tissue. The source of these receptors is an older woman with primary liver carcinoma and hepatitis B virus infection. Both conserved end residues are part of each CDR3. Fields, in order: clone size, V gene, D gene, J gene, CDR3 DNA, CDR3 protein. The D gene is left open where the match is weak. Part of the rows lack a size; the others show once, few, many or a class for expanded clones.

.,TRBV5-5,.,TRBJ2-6,TGTGCCAACAGTATGTCGGGGGTTGGGGCCAATGTCCTGACTTTC,CANSMSGVGANVLTF
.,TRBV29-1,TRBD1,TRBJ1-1,TGCAGCGTTCATACAGGGGTTGAGGCTTTCTTT,CSVHTGVEAFF
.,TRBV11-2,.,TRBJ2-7,TGTGCCAGCAGCTTTGGACCATCTACAGGTTCAGCTGCCTACGAGCAGTACTTC,CASSFGPSTGSAAYEQYF
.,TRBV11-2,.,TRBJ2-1,TGTGCCAGCAGCTTAGAAATAGGAATGCCCTACAATGAGCAATTCTTC,CASSLEIGMPYNEQFF
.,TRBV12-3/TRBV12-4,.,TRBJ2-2,TGTGCCAGCAGTTTATCGTGGAGTAGCAGGAAGGACGGGGAGCTGCTTTTT,CASSLSWSSRKDGELLF
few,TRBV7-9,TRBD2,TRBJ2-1,TGTGCCAACACCATGGGACTAGCGGCCGACAATGAGCAGTTCTTC,CANTMGLAADNEQFF
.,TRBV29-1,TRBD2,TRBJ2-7,TGCAGCGCCAGACCGAGTGGGTCTAGCGGGATTTACGAGCAGTACTTT,CSARPSGSSGIYEQYF
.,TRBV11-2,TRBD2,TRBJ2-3,TGTGCCAGCAACTCCCCCACCACTAGCGTAAACACAGATACGCAGTATTTT,CASNSPTTSVNTDTQYF
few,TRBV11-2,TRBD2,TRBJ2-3,TGTGCCAGCAGCCACCTGGGACTAGTAGCAACAGATACGCAGTATTTT,CASSHLGLVATDTQYF
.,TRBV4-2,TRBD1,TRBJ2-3,TGTGCCAGCAGCCAAGATCCTCAGGGGGCGAGAGATACGCTGTATTTT,CASSQDPQGARDTLYF
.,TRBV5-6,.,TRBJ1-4,TGTGCCAGTAGCCTGGACAGACCGTCGGATGAAAAACTGTTTTTT,CASSLDRPSDEKLFF
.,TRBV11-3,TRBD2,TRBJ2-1,TGTGCGAACAGCCGGACTAGCGGAGTTTACAATGAGCAGTTCTTC,CANSRTSGVYNEQFF
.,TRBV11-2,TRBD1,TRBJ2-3,TGTACCAGCAGCCCAGGACAGGGTAGTGGATCAGATACGCAGTATTTT,CTSSPGQGSGSDTQYF
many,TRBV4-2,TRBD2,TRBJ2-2,TGTGCCAGCAGCTCCCGACTAGCGGAGAACACCGGGGAGCTGTTTTTT,CASSSRLAENTGELFF
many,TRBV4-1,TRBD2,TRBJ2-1,TGCGCCAGCAGCCAAGATCCCGCGGGAGTGAACTACAATGAGCAGTTCTTC,CASSQDPAGVNYNEQFF
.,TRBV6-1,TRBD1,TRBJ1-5,TGTGCCAGCAGTGAGGTACAGGGGGACTTCACAGATACGCAGCATTTT,CASSEVQGDFTDTQHF
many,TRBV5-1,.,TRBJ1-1,TGCGCCAGCAGCACCGGACAGCCGGTGAACACTGAAGCTTTCTTT,CASSTGQPVNTEAFF
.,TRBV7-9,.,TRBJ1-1,TGTGCCAGCGGATTCGAGAGGTTAGGAGAAGCTTTCTTT,CASGFERLGEAFF
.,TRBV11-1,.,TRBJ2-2,TGTGCCAGCAGACCAAGCCGTGACACCGAGGAGCTGTTTTTT,CASRPSRDTEELFF
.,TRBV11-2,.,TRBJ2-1,TGTGCCAGTAGCTCAGGGGAGGGGCTCAATGAGCAGCTCTTC,CASSSGEGLNEQLF
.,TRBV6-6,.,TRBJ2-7,TGTGCCAGCAGTTACCCCCGGGACTACGAGCAGTACTTC,CASSYPRDYEQYF
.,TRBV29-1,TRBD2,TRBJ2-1,TGCAGCGTCCCCCGACTAGCGTACAATGAGCAGTTCTTC,CSVPRLAYNEQFF
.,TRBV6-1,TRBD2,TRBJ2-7,TGTGCCAGCGGTTCCGGGTCGGGGGGGCGGTACTACGAGCAGTACTTC,CASGSGSGGRYYEQYF
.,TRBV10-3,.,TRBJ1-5,TGTGCCACCGGCCCAGGTGGTGGCAATCAGCCCCAGCATTTT,CATGPGGGNQPQHF
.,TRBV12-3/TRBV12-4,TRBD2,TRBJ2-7,TGTGCCAGCAGAACACAAAGGGAGGGATACGAGCAGTACTTC,CASRTQREGYEQYF
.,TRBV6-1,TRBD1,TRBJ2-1,TGTACCAGCAGTGACAGGGGGCCCGGTGTAGATGAGCAGCTCTTC,CTSSDRGPGVDEQLF
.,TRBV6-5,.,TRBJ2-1,TGTGTCAGCAGTTGCTTGGACAGTAGCAATGAGCAGTTCTTC,CVSSCLDSSNEQFF
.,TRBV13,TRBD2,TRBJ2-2,TGTGCCAGCGGGGGAGCGCGGGAGGGCCCCCCCGGGGAGCTGTTTTTT,CASGGAREGPPGELFF
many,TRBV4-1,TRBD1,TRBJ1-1,TGCGCCAGCAGCCAACAGACAGGGACGGGGGCGGCTTTCTTT,CASSQQTGTGAAFF
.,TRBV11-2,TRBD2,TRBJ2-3,TGTGCCAGGAGCTTAGTGGGATTAGCGACTAGCACAGATACACAGTATTTT,CARSLVGLATSTDTQYF
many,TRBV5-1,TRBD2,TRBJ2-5,TGCGCCAGCAGCTGGGAGGGGAGAGGGGCACAAGAGACCCAGTACTTC,CASSWEGRGAQETQYF
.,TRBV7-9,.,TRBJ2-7,TGTGCCAGCAGCCTTACATATAGCTCCTGCGAGCAGTACTTC,CASSLTYSSCEQYF
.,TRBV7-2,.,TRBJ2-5,TGTGCCAGCAGCTTAGGCGGCCAGTGGGCTTACGGGACCCAGTACTTC,CASSLGGQWAYGTQYF
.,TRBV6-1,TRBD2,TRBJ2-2,TGTGCCAGCAGTGAAGCGAGGACTAGCGGGGGGGCCCTCGCTTGGGGGACCGGGAAGCTGTTTTTT,CASSEARTSGGALAWGTGKLFF
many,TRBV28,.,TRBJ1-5,TGTGCCAGCAGTCGAAATCAGCCCCAGCATTTT,CASSRNQPQHF
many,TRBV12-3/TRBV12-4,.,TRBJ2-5,TGTGCCAGCACCAAAGGGACTGCGGGGACCCAGTACTTC,CASTKGTAGTQYF
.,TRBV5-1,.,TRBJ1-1,TGCGCCAGCAGTGCTGTACAGGGTGAAGCTTTCTTT,CASSAVQGEAFF
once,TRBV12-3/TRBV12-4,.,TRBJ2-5,TGCGCCAGCAGTTCTTACTCGGGCCGGACCCATTACTTC,CASSSYSGRTHYF
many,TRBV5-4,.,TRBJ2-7,TGTGCCAGCAGCTTGGGTAGCTCCTACGAGCAGTACTTC,CASSLGSSYEQYF
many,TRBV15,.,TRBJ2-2,TGTGCCACCAGCGAGACTACGAACACCGGGGAGCTGTTTTTT,CATSETTNTGELFF
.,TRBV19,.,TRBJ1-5,TGTGCCAGTAGTATTCCTAGGCGAGATAGGGATCAGCCCCAGCATTTT,CASSIPRRDRDQPQHF
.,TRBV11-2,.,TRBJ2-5,TGTGCCAGCAGCTACTCCCGTGGTAGCAGGAGAAGGACCCAGTACTTC,CASSYSRGSRRRTQYF
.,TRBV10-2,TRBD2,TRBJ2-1,TGCGCCACTATAGCTGGCGGGAGTTCCTACAATGAGCAGCTCTTC,CATIAGGSSYNEQLF
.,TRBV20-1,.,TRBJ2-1,TGCAGTGCTACGGGACCCCAATACAATGAGCAGTTCTTC,CSATGPQYNEQFF
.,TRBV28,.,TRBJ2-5,TGTGCTCGCAGCTCCCGAAAGGACATGGCTTTTGTAAAGACCCAGTACTTC,CARSSRKDMAFVKTQYF
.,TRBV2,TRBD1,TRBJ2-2,TGTGCCAGCAGGGACAGGGGGCTGAACACCGGGGAGCTGTTTTTT,CASRDRGLNTGELFF
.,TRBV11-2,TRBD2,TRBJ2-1,TGTGGCAGCAGTCCCCGACTAGCGGGAACCTACAATGAGCAATTCTTC,CGSSPRLAGTYNEQFF
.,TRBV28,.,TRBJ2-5,TGTGCCATCAGCACGGGAGTATGGGAGACCCAGTACTTC,CAISTGVWETQYF
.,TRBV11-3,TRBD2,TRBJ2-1,TGTCCCAACAGCCAGACTAGCGGAGTTTACAATGAGCAGATCTTC,CPNSQTSGVYNEQIF
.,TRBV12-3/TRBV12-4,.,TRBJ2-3,TGTGTCAGCAGACACTCACTCCTGATTGCAGATACGCAGTATTTT,CVSRHSLLIADTQYF
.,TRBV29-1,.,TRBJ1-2,TGCAGCGTTGAGGATAGAAGCAGATCCTATGGCTACGCCTTC,CSVEDRSRSYGYAF
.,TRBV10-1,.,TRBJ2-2,TGCACCAGTAGTGAGTTTAGCGCGAACACCGGGGAGCTGTTTTTT,CTSSEFSANTGELFF
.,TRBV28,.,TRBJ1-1,TGTGCCAACAGTTTGGGGGACAAATTTGAGGCTTTCTTT,CANSLGDKFEAFF
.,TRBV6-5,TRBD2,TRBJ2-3,TGTGCCAGCAGTTGCGGGAGCGCCAGCATAGATACGCAGTATTTT,CASSCGSASIDTQYF
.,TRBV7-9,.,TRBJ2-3,TGTGCCAGCAGCTTAGATCTGGATACACAGTATTTT,CASSLDLDTQYF